A single sample gave rise to the 21 T cell receptor beta chains below, sequenced in a study of blood T cell repertoires in COVID-19. Some clones are missing from TCRdb's copy, which holds only in-frame ones; the method was immunoSEQ multiplex PCR. The sample yields 150,000 to 200,000 clones, roughly nine tenths seen once. What was sequenced was peripheral blood. Receptor source: a man in his late teens or twenties who had recovered from COVID-19.

The chain carries TRBV19 and TRBJ1-1, with D possibly matching TRBD1 (5 bases). V dropped 3 bases and J dropped 6 bases, with 11 bases sitting between them. Germline CDR1 is LNHDA and CDR2 is SQIVND (reference sequence). This CDR3 comprises 13 residues. In DNA, the CDR3 is TGTGCCAGTAGTATCGCGCAGGGATCTGAAGCTTTCTTT. Its protein product is CASSIAQGSEAFF.

DNA of the CDR3: TGTGCCATCAGTGGGACTAGCGGGAGGGCGGATGAGCAGTTCTTC. It encodes CAISGTSGRADEQFF. The rearrangement links TRBV10-3 to TRBJ2-1; 15 bases are a match to TRBD2. With V trimmed by 4 bases and J by 8 bases, 3 bases remained unmatched. Germline CDR1 is ENHRY and CDR2 is SYGVKD. CDR3 length: 15 residues.

V gene TRBV7-8 combines with J gene TRBJ2-1; TRBD2 agrees at 14 bases. CDR1 and CDR2 (germline): SGHVS, FQNEAQ. The CDR3 totals 15 residues. J lost 6 bases, V lost 8 bases, and 6 bases had no gene match. The CDR3 bases are TGTGCCAGCGCCACCGGGACTAGCGGGAGCAATGAGCAGTTCTTC. It is translated as CASATGTSGSNEQFF.

This chain's CDR3 is CSASTGYEQYF. Written as DNA, the CDR3 is TGCAGTGCTAGTACAGGATACGAGCAGTACTTC. V gene TRBV20-1 combines with J gene TRBJ2-7; the D gene is possibly TRBD1 (5 bases). This CDR3 has 11 amino acids. Germline lookup yields CDR1 DFQATT and CDR2 SNEGSKA (reference sequence). V was pared by 3 bases and J by 4 bases, with 7 bases between.

This chain uses TRBV6-2 or TRBV6-3 with TRBJ2-3; 9 nucleotides agree with TRBD2. V was pared by 5 bases and J by 0 bases, with 6 bases of the junction left unmatched. The V gene's germline CDR1 is MNHEY and CDR2 SVGEGT. This CDR3 contains 16 residues. The CDR3 sequence: CASSLYLAGSTDTQYF. CDR3 coding DNA: TGTGCCAGCAGTCTCTACCTAGCGGGGAGCACAGATACGCAGTATTTT.

J is TRBJ2-2 and V is TRBV4-1, with TRBD1 identical over 7 bases. The germline CDR1 and CDR2 sequences are MGHRA and YSYEKL. The CDR3 has 15 residues. With 3 bases clipped from V and 4 bases from J, the junction kept 5 bases outside the gene matches. In nucleotides, the CDR3 is TGCGCCAGCAGCCAGACAGGGAGTGGCACCGGGGAGCTGTTTTTT. Its protein is CASSQTGSGTGELFF.

This chain joins TRBV3-1 (or the pseudogene TRBV3-2) and TRBJ2-5, with 7 bases that match TRBD2. The germline V gene has CDR1 LGHDT and CDR2 YNNKEL (reference sequence). V lost 4 bases, J lost 4 bases, and 6 bases stayed unmatched. The CDR3 contains 14 residues. DNA of the CDR3: TGTGCCAGCAGCCTTATTTCGGGAGGAGAGACCCAGTACTTC. Its translation: CASSLISGGETQYF.

The genes are TRBV28 and TRBJ1-5; the match to TRBD1 covers 7 bases. The J segment lost 5 bases and the V segment lost 5 bases, leaving 9 bases of the junction unmatched. This CDR3 is built from 15 residues. CDR1 is MDHEN and CDR2 is SYDVKM in the germline V gene. The CDR3 DNA is TGTGCCAGCAGTCTAACCGGGACAGCCTATCAGCCCCAGCATTTT. Its translation is CASSLTGTAYQPQHF.

Only a few counts were recorded for this clone. The chain links TRBV5-1 to TRBJ1-3; D unresolved. V gave up 1 base and J gave up 4 bases, with 15 bases separating them. Germline V lookup: CDR1 SGHRS, CDR2 YFSETQ. The CDR3 has 16 residues. DNA of the CDR3: TGCGCCAGCAGCTTGAGCCAGCGAGGCGCAGGAAACACCATATATTTT. It codes for CASSLSQRGAGNTIYF.

CDR3 bases: TGTGCCAGCTCGCTCGACAGGGGAGTAAGCAACACCATATATTTT. Protein product: CASSLDRGVSNTIYF. The chain links TRBV18 to TRBJ1-3; 8 bases align to TRBD1. Trimming at V came to 6 bases and at J to 7 bases, leaving 11 bases not matched to a gene. CDR1 is KGHSH, CDR2 LQKENI, per germline. CDR3 length: 15 residues.

V gene TRBV7-6 combines with J gene TRBJ2-7; TRBD1 aligns across 10 bases. V was pared by 5 bases and J by 0 bases, with 10 bases of the junction left unmatched. This CDR3 is 17 amino acids long. Germline values: CDR1 SGHVS, CDR2 FNYEAQ. This CDR3 reads CASSARTGGRSSYEQYF. DNA of the CDR3: TGTGCCAGCAGCGCGAGGACAGGGGGTCGGAGCTCCTACGAGCAGTACTTC. The whole variable domain, filled in from reference TRBV7-6 and TRBJ2-7, reads GAGVSQSPRYKVTKRGQDVALRCDPISGHVSLYWYRQALGQGPEFLTYFNYEAQQDKSGLPNDRFSAERPEGSISTLTIQRTEQRDSAMYRCASSARTGGRSSYEQYFGPGTRLTVT.

This chain connects TRBV2 to TRBJ1-2, with 10 bases identical to TRBD1. This CDR3 has 15 residues. In germline, CDR1 is SNHLY, CDR2 FYNNEI. With V trimmed by 5 bases and J by 3 bases, 6 bases remained unmatched. The CDR3 DNA reads TGTGCCAGCAGTCCGCGGGGGACAGGGGACTATGGCTACACCTTC. Protein sequence: CASSPRGTGDYGYTF.

This clone was observed a handful of times. The chain couples TRBV18 to TRBJ2-7; the D is unclear. Germline lookup yields CDR1 KGHSH and CDR2 LQKENI. Trimming shortened V by 5 bases and J by 6 bases, and 8 bases separated the two germline ends. This CDR3 is built from 11 residues. The CDR3 sequence: CASSSNFEQYF. In DNA, the CDR3 is TGTGCCAGCTCATCTAACTTCGAGCAGTACTTC.

The chain carries TRBV10-3 and TRBJ2-7, with a tentative D call TRBD1 (5 bases). V lost 8 bases to trimming and J lost 1 base, with 12 bases between them. CDR3 length equals 13 residues. CDR1 is ENHRY, CDR2 SYGVKD, per germline. CDR3 sequence: CAILRQPSYEQYF. Written as DNA, the CDR3 is TGTGCCATCTTGAGACAGCCTTCCTACGAGCAGTACTTC.

This clone occurred a few times. The chain has TRBV6-5 and TRBJ1-2; no firm D call. The germline V and J ends were trimmed by 1 base and 4 bases, with 7 bases remaining between them. The CDR3 loop spans 13 amino acids. CDR1 is MNHEY and CDR2 is SVGAGI in the germline V gene. CDR3 region: CASSYYGSYGYTF. For the CDR3, the DNA is TGTGCCAGCAGTTACTACGGGTCCTATGGCTACACCTTC.

This chain joins TRBV29-1 and TRBJ2-1; 9 nucleotides agree with TRBD1. Trimming removed 4 bases from V and 3 bases from J; junction bases left unmatched: 4. The germline gives CDR1 SQVTM, CDR2 ANQGSEA. The CDR3 extends over 14 amino acids. The CDR3 reads CSVGGTGNYNEQFF. The CDR3 DNA is TGCAGCGTTGGGGGGACAGGGAACTACAATGAGCAGTTCTTC.

V and J are TRBV19 and TRBJ2-5, with 8 bases lining up with TRBD1. The CDR3 loop spans 15 amino acids. The V gene's germline CDR1 is LNHDA and CDR2 SQIVND (reference sequence). Trimming cost V 3 bases and J 9 bases; bases outside gene matches: 12. In DNA, the CDR3 is TGTGCCAGTAGTATCTCAGGGGGCGAAATCTGGGCCCAGTACTTC. Translated, it gives CASSISGGEIWAQYF.

The V gene is TRBV30, the J gene TRBJ1-1; D call uncertain. The V end was cut by 4 bases, the J end by 8 bases, with 20 bases between. This CDR3 is built from 14 residues. Germline-derived CDR1 and CDR2 are GTSNPN and SVGIG (reference sequence). CDR3 residues: CAWTNPRRLSEAFF. The DNA of the CDR3 is TGTGCCTGGACCAATCCAAGACGACTATCCGAAGCTTTCTTT.

The chain uses TRBV7-2 and TRBJ2-2, with a weak D call TRBD2 (5 bases). Deletions cut 4 bases from V and 3 bases from J, with 9 bases between. This CDR3 spans 14 amino acids. Per the germline V gene, CDR1 is SGHTA and CDR2 is FQGNSA. The CDR3: CASSSRRDTGELFF. CDR3 coding DNA: TGTGCCAGCAGCTCGCGGCGGGACACCGGGGAGCTGTTTTTT.

This chain joins TRBV9 and TRBJ2-3, with D perhaps TRBD1 (6 bases). Germline CDR1 reads SGDLS; CDR2 reads YYNGEE. Trimming took 0 bases from V and 0 from J, leaving 14 bases between them. The CDR3 contains 17 residues. CDR3 region: CASSVGIGGTSTDTQYF. The CDR3 DNA reads TGTGCCAGCAGCGTAGGGATTGGGGGCACCAGCACAGATACGCAGTATTTT.

This clone was counted only a few times. The chain combines TRBV30 with TRBJ1-5; 7 positions match TRBD1. CDR1 and CDR2 from the germline V gene are GTSNPN and SVGIG (reference sequence). The J segment lost 2 bases and the V segment lost 3 bases, leaving 7 bases of the junction unmatched. The CDR3 extends over 15 amino acids. The CDR3 protein is CAWRTGLKGNQPQHF. The CDR3 nucleotides read TGTGCCTGGAGGACAGGGCTTAAGGGCAATCAGCCCCAGCATTTT.